Each of the 3 T cell receptor beta chains below was sequenced from the same sample in a study of blood T cells in healthy people across ages. Primed by a sample-barcoded 5' primer and a J-beta primer mix, a second PCR proceeded for roughly 7 to 12 cycles. TCRdb recomputed calls from the 5' RACE reads with MiXCR, one row per CDR3 protein. The sample has 1.5 million to 2 million distinct CDR3 sequences; roughly 30% are singletons. Input material: blood. All receptors come from a woman in her thirties in good health.

This clonotype was seen ten or more times. The J gene is TRBJ2-7, the V gene TRBV20-1, with 7 bases aligning to TRBD1. This CDR3 region has 13 residues. V dropped 3 bases and J dropped 3; count of bases not matched to a gene: 5. CDR1 and CDR2 (germline): DFQATT, SNEGSKA (reference sequence). CDR3 sequence: CSARGDSYYEQYF. As DNA, the CDR3 is TGCAGTGCTAGGGGGGACAGCTACTACGAGCAGTACTTC.

The chain recombines TRBV12-3 or TRBV12-4 with TRBJ1-2, with a weak D call TRBD1 (5 bases). Trimming left V 8 bases short and J 2 bases short, with 18 bases between. The CDR3 has 15 residues. For the CDR3, the DNA is TGTGCCAGCGGAACGGACAATCGGGCCAACTATGGCTACACCTTC. It encodes CASGTDNRANYGYTF.

V gene TRBV4-1 combines with J gene TRBJ2-1; D is possibly TRBD1 (6 bases). This CDR3 has 14 residues. Deletions cut 4 bases from V and 8 bases from J, with 15 bases between. Germline CDR1 and CDR2: MGHRA and YSYEKL. The CDR3 bases are TGCGCCAGCAGCCGATCCCCCAACAGGGATGAGCAGTTCTTC. Amino acid sequence: CASSRSPNRDEQFF.